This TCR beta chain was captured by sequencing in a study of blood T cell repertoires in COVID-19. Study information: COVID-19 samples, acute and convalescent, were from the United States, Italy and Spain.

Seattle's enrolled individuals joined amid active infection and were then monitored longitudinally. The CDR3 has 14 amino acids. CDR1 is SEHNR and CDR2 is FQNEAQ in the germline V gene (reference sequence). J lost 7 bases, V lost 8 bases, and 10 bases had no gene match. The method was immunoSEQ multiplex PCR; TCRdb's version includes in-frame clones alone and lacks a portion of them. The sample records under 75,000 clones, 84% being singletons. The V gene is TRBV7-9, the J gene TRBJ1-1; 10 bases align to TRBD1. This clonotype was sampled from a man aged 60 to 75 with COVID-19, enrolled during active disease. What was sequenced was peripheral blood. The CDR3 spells CASRRGQGSNEAFF. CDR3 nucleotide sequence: TGTGCCAGCCGCCGGGGACAGGGGTCAAATGAAGCTTTCTTT.